This T cell receptor beta chain was recorded in a study of preoperative IRX-2 immunotherapy in early breast cancer. Treatment reported: preoperative locoregional IRX-2 cytokine immunotherapy. Generated by immunoSEQ multiplex PCR, the TCRdb table keeps only in-frame clones and is missing some. The data show about 43,000 clones, around 96% seen once. The CDR3 is 17 amino acids. V lost 5 bases to trimming and J lost 2 bases, with 19 bases between them. Germline V gives CDR1 LNHDA, CDR2 SQIVND (reference sequence). The sequencing here drew on tumor tissue, taken after IRX-2 immunotherapy. The chain is built from TRBV19 and TRBJ2-4; D perhaps matches TRBD1 (6 bases). The clonotype was recovered from a human donor with breast cancer. CDR3 sequence (DNA): TGTGCCAGTAGTCCAAAACGGGCAGGGGTGACCAAAAACATTCAGTACTTC. Residues: CASSPKRAGVTKNIQYF.